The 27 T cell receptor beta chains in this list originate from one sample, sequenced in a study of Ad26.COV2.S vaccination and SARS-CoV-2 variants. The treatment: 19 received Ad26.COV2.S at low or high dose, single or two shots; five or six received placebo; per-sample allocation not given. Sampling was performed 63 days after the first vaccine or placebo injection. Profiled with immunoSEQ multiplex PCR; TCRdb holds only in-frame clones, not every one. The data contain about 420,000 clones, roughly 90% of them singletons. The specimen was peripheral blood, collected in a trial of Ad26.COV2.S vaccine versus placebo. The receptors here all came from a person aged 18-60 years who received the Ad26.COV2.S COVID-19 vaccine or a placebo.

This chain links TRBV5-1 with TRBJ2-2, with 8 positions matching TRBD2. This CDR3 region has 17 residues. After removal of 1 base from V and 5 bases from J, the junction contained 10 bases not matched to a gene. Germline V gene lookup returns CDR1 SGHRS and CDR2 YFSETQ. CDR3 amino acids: CASSLFRAGARTGELFF. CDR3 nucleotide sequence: TGCGCCAGCAGCTTGTTCAGAGCGGGGGCTCGGACCGGGGAGCTGTTTTTT.

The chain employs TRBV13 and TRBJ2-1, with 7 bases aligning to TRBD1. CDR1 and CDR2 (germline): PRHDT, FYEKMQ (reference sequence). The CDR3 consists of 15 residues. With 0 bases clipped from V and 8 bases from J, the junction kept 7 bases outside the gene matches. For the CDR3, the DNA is TGTGCCAGCAGCTTAGGCGCGACAGGGTGGGATGAGCAGTTCTTC. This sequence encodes CASSLGATGWDEQFF.

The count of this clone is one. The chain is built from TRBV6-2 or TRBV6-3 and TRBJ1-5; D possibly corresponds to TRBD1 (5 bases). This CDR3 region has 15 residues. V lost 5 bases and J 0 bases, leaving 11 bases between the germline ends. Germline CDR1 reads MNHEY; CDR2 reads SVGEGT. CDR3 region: CASSVRAPSNQPQHF. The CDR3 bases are TGTGCCAGCAGTGTCAGGGCGCCTAGCAATCAGCCCCAGCATTTT.

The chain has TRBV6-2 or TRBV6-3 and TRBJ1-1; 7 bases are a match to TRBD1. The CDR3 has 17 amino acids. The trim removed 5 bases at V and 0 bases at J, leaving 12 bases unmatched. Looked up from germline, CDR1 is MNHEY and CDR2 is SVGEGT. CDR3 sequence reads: CASSHPPKGAVNTEAFF. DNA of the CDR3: TGTGCCAGCAGTCATCCACCTAAGGGGGCGGTGAACACTGAAGCTTTCTTT.

Here the CDR3 reads CASSLAWGISYEQYF. CDR3 nucleotide sequence: TGTGCCAGCAGCTTGGCCTGGGGGATCTCCTACGAGCAGTACTTC. This chain connects TRBV5-4 to TRBJ2-7, with D perhaps TRBD1 or TRBD2 (5 bases each). V lost 0 bases and J lost 0, with 10 bases in between. CDR1 and CDR2 from the germline V gene are SGHNT and YYREEE (reference sequence). The CDR3 contains 15 residues. Drawing the rest from reference TRBV5-4 and TRBJ2-7, the complete variable domain is ETGVTQSPTHLIKTRGQQVTLRCSSQSGHNTVSWYQQALGQGPQFIFQYYREEENGRGNFPPRFSGLQFPNYSSELNVNALELDDSALYLCASSLAWGISYEQYFGPGTRLTVT.

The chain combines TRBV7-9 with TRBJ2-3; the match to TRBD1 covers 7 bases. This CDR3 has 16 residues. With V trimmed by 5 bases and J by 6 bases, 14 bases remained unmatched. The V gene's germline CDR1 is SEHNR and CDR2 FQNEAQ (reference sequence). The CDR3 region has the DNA TGTGCCAGCAGCCCACAGACAGGGTCCGTGCGGGATACGCAGTATTTT. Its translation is CASSPQTGSVRDTQYF.

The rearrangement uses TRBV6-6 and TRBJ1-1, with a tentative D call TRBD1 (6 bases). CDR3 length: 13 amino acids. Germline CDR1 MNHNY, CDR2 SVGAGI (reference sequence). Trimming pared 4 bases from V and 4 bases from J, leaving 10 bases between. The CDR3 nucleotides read TGTGCCAGCAGTTGGACAGTTGGCACTGAAGCTTTCTTT. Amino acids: CASSWTVGTEAFF.

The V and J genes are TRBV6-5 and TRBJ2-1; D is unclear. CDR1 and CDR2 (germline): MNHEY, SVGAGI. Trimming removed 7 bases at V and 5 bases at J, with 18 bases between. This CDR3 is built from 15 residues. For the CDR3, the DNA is TGTGCCAGCACCTTAAACTTGAGGCTCAACAATGAGCAGTTCTTC. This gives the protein CASTLNLRLNNEQFF.

This CDR3 is CASSQVWRGGGTDTQYF. For the CDR3, the DNA is TGCGCCAGCAGCCAAGTGTGGAGGGGGGGAGGCACAGATACGCAGTATTTT. V gene TRBV4-1 combines with J gene TRBJ2-3, with TRBD2 as a possible D gene (7 bases). There are 17 residues in the CDR3. Germline-derived CDR1 and CDR2 are MGHRA and YSYEKL. V gave up 1 base and J gave up 1 base, with 15 bases separating them.

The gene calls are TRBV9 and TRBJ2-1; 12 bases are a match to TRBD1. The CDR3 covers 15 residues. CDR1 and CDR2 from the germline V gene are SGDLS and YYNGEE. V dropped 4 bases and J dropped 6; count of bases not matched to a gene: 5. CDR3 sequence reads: CASSKGTGGFNEQFF. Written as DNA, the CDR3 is TGTGCCAGCAGCAAAGGGACAGGGGGCTTCAATGAGCAGTTCTTC.

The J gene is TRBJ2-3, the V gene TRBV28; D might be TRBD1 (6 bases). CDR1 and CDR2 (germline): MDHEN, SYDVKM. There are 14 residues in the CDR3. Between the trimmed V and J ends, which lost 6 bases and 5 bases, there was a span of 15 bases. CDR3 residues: CASSQAGALDTQYF. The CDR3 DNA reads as TGTGCCAGCAGCCAAGCAGGGGCGTTAGATACGCAGTATTTT. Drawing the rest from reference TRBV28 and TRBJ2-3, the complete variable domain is DVKVTQSSRYLVKRTGEKVFLECVQDMDHENMFWYRQDPGLGLRLIYFSYDVKMKEKGDIPEGYSVSREKKERFSLILESASTNQTSMYLCASSQAGALDTQYFGPGTRLTVL.

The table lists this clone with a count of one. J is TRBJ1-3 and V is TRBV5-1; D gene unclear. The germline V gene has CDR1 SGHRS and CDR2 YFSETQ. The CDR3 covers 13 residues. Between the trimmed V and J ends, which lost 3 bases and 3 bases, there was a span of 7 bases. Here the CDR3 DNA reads TGCGCCAGCAGCTCGCTGAATGGAAACACCATATATTTT. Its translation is CASSSLNGNTIYF.

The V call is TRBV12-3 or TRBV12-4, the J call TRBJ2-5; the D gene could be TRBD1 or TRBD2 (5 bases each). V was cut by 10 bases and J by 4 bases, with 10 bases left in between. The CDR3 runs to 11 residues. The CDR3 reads CATQRGETQYF. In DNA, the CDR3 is TGTGCCACCCAGAGGGGAGAGACCCAGTACTTC.

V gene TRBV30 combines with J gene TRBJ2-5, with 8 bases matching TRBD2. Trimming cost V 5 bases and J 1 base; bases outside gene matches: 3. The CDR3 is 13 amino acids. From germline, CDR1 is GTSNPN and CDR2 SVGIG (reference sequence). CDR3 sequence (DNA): TGTGCCTGGTGTAGCGGGGCCCAAGAGACCCAGTACTTC. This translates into CAWCSGAQETQYF.

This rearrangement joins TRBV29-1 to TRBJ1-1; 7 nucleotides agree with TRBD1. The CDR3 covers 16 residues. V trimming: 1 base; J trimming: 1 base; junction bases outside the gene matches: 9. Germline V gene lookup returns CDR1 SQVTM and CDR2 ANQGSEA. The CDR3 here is CSVEAAPQGKNTEAFF. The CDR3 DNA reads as TGCAGCGTTGAAGCAGCCCCACAGGGGAAGAACACTGAAGCTTTCTTT.

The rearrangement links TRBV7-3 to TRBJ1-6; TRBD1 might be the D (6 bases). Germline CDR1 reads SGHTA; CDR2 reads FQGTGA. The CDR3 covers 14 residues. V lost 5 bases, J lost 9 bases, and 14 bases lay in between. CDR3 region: CASSRGDALSPLHF. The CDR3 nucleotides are TGTGCCAGCAGCAGGGGGGACGCCCTTTCACCCCTCCACTTT.

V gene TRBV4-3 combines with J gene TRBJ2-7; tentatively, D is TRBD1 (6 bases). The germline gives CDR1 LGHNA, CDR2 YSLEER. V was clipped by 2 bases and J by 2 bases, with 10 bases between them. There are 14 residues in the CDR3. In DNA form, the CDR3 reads TGCGCCAGCAGCCAAACCAGGGGCGCCTACGAGCAGTACTTC. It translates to CASSQTRGAYEQYF.

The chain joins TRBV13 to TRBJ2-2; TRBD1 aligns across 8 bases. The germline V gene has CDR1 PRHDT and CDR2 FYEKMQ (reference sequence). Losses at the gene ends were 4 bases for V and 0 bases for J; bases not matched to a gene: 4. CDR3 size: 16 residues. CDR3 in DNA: TGTGCCAGCAGCTCCGTGGACAGGGCGAACACCGGGGAGCTGTTTTTT. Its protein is CASSSVDRANTGELFF.

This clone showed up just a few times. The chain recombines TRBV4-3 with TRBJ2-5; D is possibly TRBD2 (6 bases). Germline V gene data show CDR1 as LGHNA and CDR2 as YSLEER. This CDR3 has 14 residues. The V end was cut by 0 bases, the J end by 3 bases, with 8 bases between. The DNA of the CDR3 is TGCGCCAGCAGCCAAGATACTAGCAAAGAGACCCAGTACTTC. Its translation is CASSQDTSKETQYF.

The CDR3 loop reads CASSGTSLYQETQYF. The CDR3 nucleotides read TGTGCCAGCAGCGGGACTAGCCTCTACCAAGAGACCCAGTACTTC. The chain is built from TRBV11-2 and TRBJ2-5, with 9 nucleotides matching TRBD2. The CDR3 sequence is 15 residues long. The ends lost 5 bases at V and 0 bases at J; junction bases unmatched: 4. The germline CDR1 and CDR2 sequences are SGHAT and FQNNGV.

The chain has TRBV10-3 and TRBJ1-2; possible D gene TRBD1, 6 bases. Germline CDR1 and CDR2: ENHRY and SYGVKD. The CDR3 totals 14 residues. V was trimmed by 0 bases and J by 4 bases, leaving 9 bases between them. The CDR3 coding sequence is TGTGCCATCAGTGAGTCGAGGGGGACCTATGGCTACACCTTC. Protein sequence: CAISESRGTYGYTF.

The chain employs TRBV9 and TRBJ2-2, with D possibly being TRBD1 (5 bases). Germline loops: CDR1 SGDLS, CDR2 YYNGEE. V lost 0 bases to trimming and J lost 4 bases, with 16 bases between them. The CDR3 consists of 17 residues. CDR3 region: CASSVVSWAGITGELFF. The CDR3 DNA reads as TGTGCCAGCAGCGTAGTCTCCTGGGCAGGGATCACCGGGGAGCTGTTTTTT.

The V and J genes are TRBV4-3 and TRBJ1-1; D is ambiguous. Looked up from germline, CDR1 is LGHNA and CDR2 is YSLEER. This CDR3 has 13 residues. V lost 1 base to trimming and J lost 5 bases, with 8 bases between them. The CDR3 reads CASSQGIWTEAFF. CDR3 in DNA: TGCGCCAGCAGCCAAGGAATTTGGACTGAAGCTTTCTTT.

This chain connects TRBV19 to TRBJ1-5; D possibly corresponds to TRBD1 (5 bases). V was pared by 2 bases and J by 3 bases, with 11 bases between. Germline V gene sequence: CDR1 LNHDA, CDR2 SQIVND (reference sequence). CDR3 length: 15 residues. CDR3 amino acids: CASSISRTLNQPQHF. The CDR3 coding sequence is TGTGCCAGTAGTATAAGTAGGACACTCAATCAGCCCCAGCATTTT.

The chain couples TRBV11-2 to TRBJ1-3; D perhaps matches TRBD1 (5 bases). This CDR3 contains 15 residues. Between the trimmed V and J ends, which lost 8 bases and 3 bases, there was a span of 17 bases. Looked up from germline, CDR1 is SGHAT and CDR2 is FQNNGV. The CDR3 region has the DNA TGTGCCAGCGGTCGGGGGGGGATCATTGGAAACACCATATATTTT. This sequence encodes CASGRGGIIGNTIYF.

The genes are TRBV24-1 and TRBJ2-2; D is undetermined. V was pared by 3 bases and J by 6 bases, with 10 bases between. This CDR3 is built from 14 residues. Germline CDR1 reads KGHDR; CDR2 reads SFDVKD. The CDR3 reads CATSDHMVPGELFF. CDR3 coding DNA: TGTGCCACCAGTGATCACATGGTCCCCGGGGAGCTGTTTTTT.

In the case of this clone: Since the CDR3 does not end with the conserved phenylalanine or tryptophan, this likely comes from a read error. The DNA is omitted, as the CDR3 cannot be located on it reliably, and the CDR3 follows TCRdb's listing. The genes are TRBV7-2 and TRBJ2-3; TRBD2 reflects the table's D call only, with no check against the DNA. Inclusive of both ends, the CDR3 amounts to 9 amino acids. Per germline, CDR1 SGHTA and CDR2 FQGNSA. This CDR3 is CATPRGRGV.